This T cell receptor (beta chain) was sequenced during a study of blood T cell repertoires in COVID-19. Libraries were prepared by immunoSEQ multiplex PCR; TCRdb keeps only in-frame clonotypes and omits some of them. The sample comprises about 300,000 clones, 80% to 90% of which are singletons, and 10% rests with the top ten. The CDR3 is made up of 16 amino acids. The germline V gene encodes CDR1 SEHNR and CDR2 FQNEAQ (reference sequence). V was shortened by 1 base and J by 5 bases, with 15 bases between the two germline ends. The material sequenced was PBMCs or T cells enriched from blood (not recorded which). The sequence derives from a woman under 30 who had recovered from COVID-19. The V and J genes are TRBV7-9 and TRBJ1-5; D is undetermined. The DNA for the CDR3 is TGTGCCAGCAGCTTAGACTTTGGCCAGGATCATCAGCCCCAGCATTTT. Protein sequence: CASSLDFGQDHQPQHF.